This T cell receptor (beta chain) was sequenced in a study of CD8 T cells in Susac syndrome (dated by TCRdb to between 2018 and 2020). About the full investigation: Among the sequenced Susac syndrome patients, over five had clinically active disease and roughly 8 were in clinical remission. At the time of blood withdrawal, Susac syndrome patients were either therapy-naive, taking corticosteroids (with some also receiving IVIg), or on IVIg alone. Repertoire sequencing was used to test whether CD8+ T cell activation and differentiation in Susac syndrome was antigen driven.

The CDR1 and CDR2 encoded by the germline V gene are MDHEN and SYDVKM. Trimming takes 0 bases from V and 4 bases from J, and the germline ends sit 4 bases apart. Taken from cysteine to phenylalanine, the CDR3 has 13 residues. The sequence is cut down to CDR3 DNA, 39 bases in frame from base 1. What the authors observed across the whole study: The CD4+ T cell repertoire of patients with Susac syndrome showed no detectable clonal expansion. The number of individuals in the TCR sequencing and HLA analysis was acknowledged as relatively small.

This clonotype was counted between two and nine times. The antigen this receptor binds is unknown. No qualities accompany the bases; no much larger clone lies one base away. RNA was extracted with the RNeasy kit and 0.5 to 1 ug was reverse transcribed using random hexamers. The immunoSEQ multiplex PCR assay, which covers 54 Vbeta and 13 Jbeta segments, was used to amplify TCR beta CDR3 regions. PCR amplification bias was corrected by using a synthetic template baseline for primer optimization and computational correction. The paper's data handling went like this. Reads were annotated to V, D and J genes according to IMGT and were analyzed with immunoSEQ Analyzer, with only productive sequences retained. To calculate clonality, Shannon entropy was normalized by log2 of the number of productive unique sequences and then subtracted from one. Public and private clones were assessed among the 100 most prevalent clones of each patient and control. Clones were defined as Susac-specific if absent from the healthy and MS cohorts, from 1052 published viral clones and from other ImmuneACCESS disease sequences. Starting from the raw public reads, TCRdb applied fastp trimming at Q25, assembled clones with MiXCR and retained in-frame beta chains. Records with the same CDR3 protein are collapsed into one entry carrying the most frequent genes and DNA. V and J calls and clone size were set by TCRdb, not the authors. The sample table contains under 200,000 distinct CDR3 sequences; only one count was recorded for roughly 90% of them. The ten largest clones take up approximately 0.086% of the sample.

Peripheral blood CD8+ and CD4+ T cells from healthy donors, Susac syndrome patients and multiple sclerosis patients were profiled using high-throughput TCR beta sequencing. The Susac syndrome patients fulfilled recently defined diagnostic criteria for definite or probable disease. CD8+ TEMRA cells were enriched by FACS, while bulk CD8+ and CD4+ T cells were purified by magnetic negative isolation. Blood was collected in EDTA tubes and processed within 24 hours, with PBMCs isolated through density gradient centrifugation. PBMCs intended for TCR sequencing were frozen in liquid nitrogen and were later thawed in a 37 degrees C water bath. A purity of at least 90% was achieved for sorted or isolated CD4+, CD8+ and CD8+ TEMRA cells.

The sample was CD4+ T cells from PBMCs. This receptor was taken from a human donor with Susac syndrome. Recombination connected TRBV28 to TRBJ1-5; the D gene lacks a confident call. The encoded CDR3 is CASSLWGNQPQHF. The nucleotides read TGTGCCAGCAGTTTATGGGGGAATCAGCCCCAGCATTTT.